This TCR beta chain was sequenced in a study of blood T cell repertoires in COVID-19. Study overall: T cells, B-cell-depleted T cells, or PBMCs supplied cDNA or gDNA.

TCRdb keeps only in-frame clones here, not all; method: immunoSEQ multiplex PCR. The sample carries some 80,000 clones, 85% recorded once. The specimen was peripheral blood. The receptor was isolated from a man at least 80 years old with active or convalescent COVID-19.

CDR3 loop: CASRGLAGTDTQYF. The CDR3 DNA follows: TGTGCCAGCAGAGGACTAGCCGGCACAGATACGCAGTATTTT. V is TRBV7-9 and J is TRBJ2-3, with 8 bases lining up with TRBD2. The CDR3 runs 14 residues. Germline values: CDR1 SEHNR, CDR2 FQNEAQ (reference sequence). V was clipped by 6 bases and J by 1 base; unmatched bases: 3.